The present entry profiles one T cell receptor beta chain with its context. What it recognizes is unknown. Each donor gave one heparinised blood draw averaging around 120 mL. Germline assignment: CDR1 SQVTM and CDR2 ANQGSEA. The V gene end was trimmed by 5 bases and the J gene end by 3 bases; junction bases not matched to a gene: 10. The length of the CDR3 is 14 residues. The sample belongs to a study of beta chain features in type 1 diabetes. The investigators reverse transcribed all of the isolated RNA, so they sequenced expressed TCRB transcripts. Only in-frame clones appear in the TCRdb table, and some are missing; sequencing was by immunoSEQ multiplex PCR. The sample records about 350,000 clones, about 19% being singletons. Study results and caveats: Shorter templates might be favored by PCR, and equally so in patients and in controls. More deletions and fewer insertions at VDJ junctions were seen in type 1 diabetes patients.

This rearrangement joins TRBV29-1 to TRBJ2-7; 7 bases agree with TRBD1. The receptor's source is a woman aged 18-29 years in good health. The specimen sequenced was naive CD4+ T cells from blood. CDR3 nucleotide sequence: TGCAGCGTTTCCCCCGACCGGACAGGCTACGAGCAGTACTTC. Amino acids: CSVSPDRTGYEQYF.